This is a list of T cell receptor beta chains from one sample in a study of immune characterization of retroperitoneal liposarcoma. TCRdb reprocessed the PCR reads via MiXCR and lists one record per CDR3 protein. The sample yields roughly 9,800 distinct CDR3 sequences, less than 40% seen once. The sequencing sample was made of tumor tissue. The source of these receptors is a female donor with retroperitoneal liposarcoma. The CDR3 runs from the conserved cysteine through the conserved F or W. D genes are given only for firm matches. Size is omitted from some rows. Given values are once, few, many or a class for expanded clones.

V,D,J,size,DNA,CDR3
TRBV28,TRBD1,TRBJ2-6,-,TGTGCCAGCAGATCCGGGACAGGAGACTCTGGGGCCAACGTCCTGACTTTC,CASRSGTGDSGANVLTF
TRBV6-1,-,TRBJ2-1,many,TGTGCCACAGCCTGGGGGAGAAGCCCCTACGAGCAGTTCTTC,CATAWGRSPYEQFF
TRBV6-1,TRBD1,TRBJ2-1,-,TGTGCCAGCACCTCGGACAGGTCTACCTACGAGCAGTTCTTC,CASTSDRSTYEQFF
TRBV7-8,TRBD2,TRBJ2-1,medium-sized,TGTGCCAGCAGCGCAGGGACTAGCTCCTACAATGAGCAGTTCTTC,CASSAGTSSYNEQFF
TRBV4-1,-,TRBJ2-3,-,TGCGCCAGCAGCCAAGTCGGGCCCCGGGAATATTCGCAGTATTTT,CASSQVGPREYSQYF
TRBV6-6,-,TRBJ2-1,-,TGTGCCAGCAGTTACTCTCGGGGTACTAACAATGAGCAGTTCTTC,CASSYSRGTNNEQFF
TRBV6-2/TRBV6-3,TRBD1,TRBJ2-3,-,TGTGCCAGCAGTTTACGGGCCAGGGGGCCAGATACGCAGTATTTT,CASSLRARGPDTQYF
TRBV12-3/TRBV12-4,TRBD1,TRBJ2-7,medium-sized,TGTGCCAGCACCCCTTCGACAGGGATTTACGAGCAGTACTTC,CASTPSTGIYEQYF
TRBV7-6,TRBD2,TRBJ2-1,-,TGTGCCAGCAGCTTATTTAGGCTAGCGGGAACCCAAGAGACCCAGTTCTTC,CASSLFRLAGTQETQFF
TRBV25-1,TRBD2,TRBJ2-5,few,TGTGCCAGCATTTCACCCCAGACTAGCGGGACGCAGACCCAGTACTTC,CASISPQTSGTQTQYF
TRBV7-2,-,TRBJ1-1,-,TGTGCCAGCAGCAAGCCTGGGCCTCGCGCTGAAGCTTTCTTT,CASSKPGPRAEAFF
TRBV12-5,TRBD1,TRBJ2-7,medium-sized,TGTGCTAGTGGTTTGGTACCGGGACAGCTGGCTAAGGGCGCCTACGAGCAGTACTTC,CASGLVPGQLAKGAYEQYF
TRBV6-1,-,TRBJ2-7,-,TGTGCCAGCAGTCTCAAGGGGGGAGACGAGCAGTACTTC,CASSLKGGDEQYF
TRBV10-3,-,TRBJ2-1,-,TGTGCCATCAGTGGACTAGTCGGCGAGCAGTTCTTC,CAISGLVGEQFF
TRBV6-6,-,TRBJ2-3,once,TGTGCCAGCAGGAAGGAGGGAGATACGCAGTATTTT,CASRKEGDTQYF
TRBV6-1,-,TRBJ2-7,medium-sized,TGTGCCAACTCAAGGGCTAAGGCCTACAATGAGCAGTACTTC,CANSRAKAYNEQYF
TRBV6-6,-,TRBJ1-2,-,TGTGCCAGCAGTTACCCCACCGGGACGGACTATGGCTACACCTTC,CASSYPTGTDYGYTF
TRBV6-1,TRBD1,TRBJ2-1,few,TGTGCCAGCAGGCCGGGACAGGGGAGCGGCAATGAGCAGTTCTTC,CASRPGQGSGNEQFF
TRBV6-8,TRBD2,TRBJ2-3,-,TGTGCCAGCACGCTAGCGGCCCTTAGCACAGATACGCAGTATTTT,CASTLAALSTDTQYF
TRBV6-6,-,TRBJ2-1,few,TGTGCCAGCGAAACCTCGGAGCCTCCCTACGAGCAGTTCTTC,CASETSEPPYEQFF
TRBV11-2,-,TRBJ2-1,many,TGTGCCAGCAGCTTAATGCCGGACGCCTACGAGCAGTTCTTC,CASSLMPDAYEQFF
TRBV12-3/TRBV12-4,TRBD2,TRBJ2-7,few,TGTGCCAGCAGTCCCCGGACTAGCGGGAGCCCAGGCTCATTC,CASSPRTSGSPGSF
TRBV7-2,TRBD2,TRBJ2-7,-,TGTGCCAGCAGCAAGAGTCGGGCGGGAGGGGAAGTCGAGCAGTACTTC,CASSKSRAGGEVEQYF
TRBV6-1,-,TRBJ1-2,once,TGTGCCAGCAGTCGCGGCGCAGTAAACTATGGCTACACCTTC,CASSRGAVNYGYTF
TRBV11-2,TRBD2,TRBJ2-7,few,TGTGCCAGCAGCTCAGGACTAGCGGGAGTATATGAGCAGTACTTC,CASSSGLAGVYEQYF
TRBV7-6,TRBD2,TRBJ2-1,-,TGTGCCAGCAGCTTAGCCGTTAGCGGGGGGGTTAAGCAGGGTACAGATACGCAGTTCTTC,CASSLAVSGGVKQGTDTQFF
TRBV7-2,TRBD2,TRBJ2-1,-,TGTGCCAGCAGCTTAGAACTAGCGGTCAATGAGCAGTTCTTC,CASSLELAVNEQFF
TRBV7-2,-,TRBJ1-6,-,TGTGTCAGCAGCTTAGGCAGGAATTCACCCCTCCACTTT,CVSSLGRNSPLHF
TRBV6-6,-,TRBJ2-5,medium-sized,TGTGCCAGCAGTTACGAGGGGTTGGGGATGGAGACCCAGTACTTC,CASSYEGLGMETQYF
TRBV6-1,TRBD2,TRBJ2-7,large,TGTGCCAGCAGGACTAGCCCGTACAATGAGCAGTACTTC,CASRTSPYNEQYF
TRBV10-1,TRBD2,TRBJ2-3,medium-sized,TGCGCCAGCAGTGAGTCAACTAGCGGGAGGGCAGATACGCAGTATTTT,CASSESTSGRADTQYF
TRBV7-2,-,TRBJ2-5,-,TGTGCCAGCAGTCACGACCTGATCCAAGAGACCCAGTACTTC,CASSHDLIQETQYF
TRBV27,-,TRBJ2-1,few,TGTGCCAGCAGTTCAATACAGGACAATGAGCAGTTCTTC,CASSSIQDNEQFF
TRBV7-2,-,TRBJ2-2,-,TGTGCCAGCAGCTTAAGCTTCGACTCAGCGGCCGGGGAGCTGTTTTTT,CASSLSFDSAAGELFF
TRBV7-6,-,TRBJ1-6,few,TGTGCCAGCAGCGGTGGGCAGGGGAGGTCACCCCTCCACTTT,CASSGGQGRSPLHF
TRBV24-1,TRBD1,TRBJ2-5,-,TGTGCCACCAGCGACCCCGCCGGGACAGTACAAGAGACCCAGTACTTC,CATSDPAGTVQETQYF